This entry is about one T cell receptor (beta chain). Replicate PCRs for unsorted PBMC used 300 ng DNA (approximately 33,000 T cell genomes). Libraries were prepared by immunoSEQ multiplex PCR; TCRdb keeps only in-frame clonotypes and omits some of them. The sample holds fewer than 500,000 clones; about 75% are singletons and the top ten take about an eighth. This entry comes from a study of shared clonotypes between healthy human individuals. There were no recent acute infections or vaccinations among the donors, who were healthy HIV-negative adults. This CDR3 has 17 residues. V lost 4 bases to trimming and J lost 2 bases, with 19 bases between them.

Sequencing input: PBMCs. The chain recombines TRBV5-3 with TRBJ1-3, with D possibly matching TRBD1 (5 bases). TRBV5-3 is an open reading frame, and its role is uncertain. The sequence was collected from a woman aged 40 to 55 in good health. Some clones in this sample may be carry-over from other donors' samples. CDR3 residues: CARSQIVTEAPGNTIYF. The CDR3 bases are TGTGCCAGAAGCCAAATCGTGACAGAGGCCCCTGGAAACACCATATATTTT.